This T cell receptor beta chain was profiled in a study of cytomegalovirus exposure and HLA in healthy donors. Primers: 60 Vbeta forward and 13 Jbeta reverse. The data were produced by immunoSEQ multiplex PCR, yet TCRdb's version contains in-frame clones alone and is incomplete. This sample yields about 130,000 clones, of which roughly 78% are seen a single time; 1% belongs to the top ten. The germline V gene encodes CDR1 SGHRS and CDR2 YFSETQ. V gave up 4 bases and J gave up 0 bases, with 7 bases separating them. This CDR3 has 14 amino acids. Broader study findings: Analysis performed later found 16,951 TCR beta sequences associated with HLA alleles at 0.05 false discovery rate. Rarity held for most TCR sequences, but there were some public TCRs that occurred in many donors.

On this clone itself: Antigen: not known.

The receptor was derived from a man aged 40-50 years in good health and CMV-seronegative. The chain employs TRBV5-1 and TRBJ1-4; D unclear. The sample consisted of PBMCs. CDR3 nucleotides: TGCGCCAGCAGCGATACAGCAACTAATGAAAAACTGTTTTTT. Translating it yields CASSDTATNEKLFF.